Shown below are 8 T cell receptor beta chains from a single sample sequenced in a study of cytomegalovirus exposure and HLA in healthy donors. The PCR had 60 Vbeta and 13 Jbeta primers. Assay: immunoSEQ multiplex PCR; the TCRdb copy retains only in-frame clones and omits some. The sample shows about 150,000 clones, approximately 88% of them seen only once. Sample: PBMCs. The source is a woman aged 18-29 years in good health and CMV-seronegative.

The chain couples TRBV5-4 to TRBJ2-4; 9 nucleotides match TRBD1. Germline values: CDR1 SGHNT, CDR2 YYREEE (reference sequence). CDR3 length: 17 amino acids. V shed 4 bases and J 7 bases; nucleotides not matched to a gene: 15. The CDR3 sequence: CASSPGQGTYRGNIQYF. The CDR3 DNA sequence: TGTGCCAGCAGCCCAGGACAGGGGACATACCGTGGTAACATTCAGTACTTC.

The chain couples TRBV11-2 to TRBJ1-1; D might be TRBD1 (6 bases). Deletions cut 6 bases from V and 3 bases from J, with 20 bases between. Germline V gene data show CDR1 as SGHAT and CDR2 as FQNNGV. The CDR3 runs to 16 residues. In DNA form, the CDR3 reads TGTGCCAGCAGGAAAACGGGACACCCGGCGGACACTGAAGCTTTCTTT. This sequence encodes CASRKTGHPADTEAFF.

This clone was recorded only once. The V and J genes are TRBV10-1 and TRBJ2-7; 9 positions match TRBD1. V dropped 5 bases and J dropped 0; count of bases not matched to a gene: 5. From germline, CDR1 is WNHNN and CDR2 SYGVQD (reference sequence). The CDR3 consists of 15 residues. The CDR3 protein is CASSPGQGVSYEQYF. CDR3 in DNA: TGCGCCAGCAGTCCGGGACAGGGTGTCTCCTACGAGCAGTACTTC.

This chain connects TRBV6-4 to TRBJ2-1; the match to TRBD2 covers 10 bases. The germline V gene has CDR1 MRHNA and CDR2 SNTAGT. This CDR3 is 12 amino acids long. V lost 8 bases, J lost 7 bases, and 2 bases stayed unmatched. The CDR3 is CASGTSENEQFF. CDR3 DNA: TGTGCCAGCGGGACTAGCGAGAATGAGCAGTTCTTC.

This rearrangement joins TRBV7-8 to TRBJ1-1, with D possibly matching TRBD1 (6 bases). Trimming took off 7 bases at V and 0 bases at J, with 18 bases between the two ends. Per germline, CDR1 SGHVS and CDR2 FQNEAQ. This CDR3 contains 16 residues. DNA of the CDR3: TGTGCCAGCACCCAGGGGAGACTCCAAATGAACACTGAAGCTTTCTTT. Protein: CASTQGRLQMNTEAFF.

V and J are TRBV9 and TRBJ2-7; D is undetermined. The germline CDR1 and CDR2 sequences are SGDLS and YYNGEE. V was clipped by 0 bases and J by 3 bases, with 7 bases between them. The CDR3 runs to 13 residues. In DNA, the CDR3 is TGTGCCAGCAGCGTAGATGCACACTACGAGCAGTACTTC. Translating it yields CASSVDAHYEQYF.

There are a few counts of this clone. CDR3 sequence (DNA): TGTGCCAGCAGAGGCAACACACAGGGACGGGAGCAGTACTTC. Translating gives CASRGNTQGREQYF. This chain connects TRBV6-1 to TRBJ2-7; D perhaps matches TRBD1 (6 bases). Germline V gives CDR1 MNHNS, CDR2 SASEGT. The CDR3 is made up of 14 amino acids. Trimming stripped 6 bases from V and 7 bases from J, with 19 bases between.

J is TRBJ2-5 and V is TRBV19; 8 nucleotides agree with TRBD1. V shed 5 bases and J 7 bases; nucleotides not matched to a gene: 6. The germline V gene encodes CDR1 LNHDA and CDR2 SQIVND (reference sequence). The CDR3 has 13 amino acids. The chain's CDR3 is CASSPGQDGTQYF. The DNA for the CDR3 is TGTGCCAGTAGTCCGGGACAGGATGGGACCCAGTACTTC.